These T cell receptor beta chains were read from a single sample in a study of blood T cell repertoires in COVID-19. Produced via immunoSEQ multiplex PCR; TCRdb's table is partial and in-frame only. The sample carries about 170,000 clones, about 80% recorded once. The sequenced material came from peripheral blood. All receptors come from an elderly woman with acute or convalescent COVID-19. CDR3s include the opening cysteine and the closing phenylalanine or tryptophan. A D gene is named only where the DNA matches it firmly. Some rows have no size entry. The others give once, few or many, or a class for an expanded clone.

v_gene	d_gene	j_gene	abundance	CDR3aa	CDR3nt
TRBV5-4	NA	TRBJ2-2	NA	CASSPGTFTGELFF	TGTGCCAGCAGCCCAGGGACATTCACCGGGGAGCTGTTTTTT
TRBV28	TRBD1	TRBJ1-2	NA	CASSPWGQLVYTF	TGTGCCAGCAGTCCTTGGGGACAGCTTGTCTACACCTTC
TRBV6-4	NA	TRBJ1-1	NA	CASSPFGGGDTEAFF	TGTGCCAGCAGCCCCTTCGGGGGTGGTGACACTGAAGCTTTCTTT
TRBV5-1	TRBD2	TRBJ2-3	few	CASSIRMTSGYTDTQYF	TGCGCCAGCAGCATACGAATGACTAGCGGGTACACAGATACGCAGTATTTT
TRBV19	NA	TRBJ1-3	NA	CASSPAITGYPGNTIYF	TGTGCCAGTAGTCCCGCAATTACAGGGTATCCTGGAAACACCATATATTTT
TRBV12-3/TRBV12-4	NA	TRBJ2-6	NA	CASSLSANVLTF	TGTGCCAGCAGTCTATCGGCCAACGTCCTGACTTTC
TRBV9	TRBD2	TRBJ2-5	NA	CASSAGTSDLPEETQYF	TGTGCCAGCAGCGCGGGGACTAGCGACCTGCCGGAAGAGACCCAGTACTTC
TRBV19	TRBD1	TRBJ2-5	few	CASSPRDRGLGTQYF	TGTGCCAGTAGTCCCCGGGACAGGGGCCTTGGGACCCAGTACTTC
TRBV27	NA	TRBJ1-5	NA	CASGQSNQPQHF	TGTGCCAGCGGACAGAGCAATCAGCCCCAGCATTTT
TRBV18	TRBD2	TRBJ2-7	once	CASSPGLAVSYEQYF	TGTGCCAGCTCACCAGGACTAGCGGTCTCCTACGAGCAGTACTTC
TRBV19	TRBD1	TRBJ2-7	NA	CASGRQGQTYEQYF	TGTGCCAGTGGGAGACAGGGGCAGACCTACGAGCAGTACTTC
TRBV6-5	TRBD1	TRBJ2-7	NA	CACCFSTGAYEQYF	TGTGCCTGCTGCTTCTCGACAGGGGCCTACGAGCAGTACTTC
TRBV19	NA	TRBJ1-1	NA	CASIPSRGLNTEAFF	TGTGCCAGTATTCCCTCGCGGGGCCTGAACACTGAAGCTTTCTTT
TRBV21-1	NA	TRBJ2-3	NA	CASTRTSGRGGTDTQYF	TGTGCCAGCACCCGGACTAGCGGGAGAGGTGGCACAGATACGCAGTATTTT
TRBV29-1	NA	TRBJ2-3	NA	CSVERDTTPDTQYF	TGCAGCGTTGAACGGGACACCACCCCAGATACGCAGTATTTT
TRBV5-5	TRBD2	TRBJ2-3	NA	CASSLDPTSGLVVEYF	TGTGCCAGCAGCTTGGATCCGACTAGCGGTCTCGTTGTGGAGTATTTT
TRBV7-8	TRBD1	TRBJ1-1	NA	CASSAWTGIAEAFF	TGTGCCAGCAGCGCATGGACAGGGATCGCTGAAGCTTTCTTT
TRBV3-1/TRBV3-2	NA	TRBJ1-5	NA	CASSLVIAGPQHF	TGTGCCAGCAGCCTAGTAATCGCTGGGCCCCAGCATTTT
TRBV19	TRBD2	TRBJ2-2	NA	CATEPGLAGVSGTGELFF	TGTGCCACCGAACCGGGACTAGCGGGAGTATCGGGCACCGGGGAGCTGTTTTTT
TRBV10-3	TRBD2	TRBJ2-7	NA	CAISEGISGRNEQYF	TGTGCCATCAGTGAAGGGATTAGCGGGAGAAACGAGCAGTACTTC
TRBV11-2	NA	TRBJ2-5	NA	CASSSRETQYF	TGTGCCAGCAGCTCGAGAGAGACCCAGTACTTC
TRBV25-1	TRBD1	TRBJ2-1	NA	CASTGTGGNEQFF	TGTGCCAGCACGGGGACAGGGGGAAATGAGCAGTTCTTC
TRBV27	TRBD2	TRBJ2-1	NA	CASKLGLAGGHEQFF	TGTGCCAGCAAACTCGGACTAGCGGGAGGGCATGAGCAGTTCTTC
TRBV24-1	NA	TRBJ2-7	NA	CATPDRTYEQYF	TGTGCCACCCCCGACAGGACCTACGAGCAGTACTTC
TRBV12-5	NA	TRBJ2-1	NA	CASGLSSSRGVQFF	TGTGCTAGTGGTTTATCATCTTCTAGAGGAGTGCAGTTCTTC
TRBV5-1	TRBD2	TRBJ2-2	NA	CASSLASGLASGELFF	TGCGCCAGCAGCTTGGCCAGCGGACTAGCGAGCGGGGAGCTGTTTTTT
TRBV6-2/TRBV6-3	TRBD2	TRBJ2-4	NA	CASSSPTGGSKNIQYF	TGTGCCAGCAGTTCGCCAACGGGGGGTTCAAAAAACATTCAGTACTTC
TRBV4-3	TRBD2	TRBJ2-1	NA	CASSGGLAVYNEQFF	TGCGCCAGCAGCGGAGGACTAGCGGTCTACAATGAGCAGTTCTTC
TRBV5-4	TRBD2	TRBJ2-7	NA	CASSYGTSVSYEQYF	TGTGCCAGCAGCTACGGGACTAGCGTCTCCTACGAGCAGTACTTC
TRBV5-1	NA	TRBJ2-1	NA	CASSLVGDPYNEQFF	TGCGCCAGCAGCTTGGTCGGAGATCCCTACAATGAGCAGTTCTTC
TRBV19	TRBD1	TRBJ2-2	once	CASKGQGANTGELFF	TGTGCCAGTAAGGGGCAGGGGGCAAACACCGGGGAGCTGTTTTTT
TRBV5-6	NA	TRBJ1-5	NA	CASSSRGLLSNQPQHF	TGTGCCAGCAGCTCGAGAGGTCTTTTGAGCAATCAGCCCCAGCATTTT
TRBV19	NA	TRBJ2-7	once	CASSPDFSYEQYF	TGTGCCAGTAGTCCGGACTTCTCCTACGAGCAGTACTTC
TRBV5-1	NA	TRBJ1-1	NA	CASSTGQSRVAEAFF	TGCGCCAGCAGCACTGGACAGTCGAGGGTTGCGGAAGCTTTCTTT
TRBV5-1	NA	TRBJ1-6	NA	CASSSGGPSSSSPLHF	TGCGCCAGCAGCTCGGGGGGCCCAAGTTCGAGTTCACCCCTCCACTTT
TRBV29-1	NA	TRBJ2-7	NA	CSVTRTVSSYEQYF	TGCAGCGTTACTCGGACTGTGAGCTCCTACGAGCAGTACTTC
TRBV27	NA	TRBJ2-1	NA	CASSLTWGTNGEQFF	TGTGCCAGCAGTTTAACCTGGGGGACAAATGGGGAGCAGTTCTTC
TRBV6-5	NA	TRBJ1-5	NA	CASSLTGYSNQPQHF	TGTGCCAGCAGTCTTACAGGGTATAGCAATCAGCCCCAGCATTTT
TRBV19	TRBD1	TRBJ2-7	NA	CASSIATGAPSYEQYF	TGTGCCAGTAGTATCGCCACAGGGGCGCCTTCCTACGAGCAGTACTTC
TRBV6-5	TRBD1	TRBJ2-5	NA	CASSQTGFQETQYF	TGTGCCAGCAGTCAGACAGGGTTCCAAGAGACCCAGTACTTC
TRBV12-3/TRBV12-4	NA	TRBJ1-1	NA	CASRRFLGAFF	TGTGCCAGCAGACGGTTCTTGGGCGCTTTCTTT
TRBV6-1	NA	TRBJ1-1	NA	CASRPGVLVNTEAFF	TGTGCCAGCAGGCCAGGGGTTTTAGTTAACACTGAAGCTTTCTTT
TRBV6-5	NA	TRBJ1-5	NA	CASSNRERNQPQHF	TGTGCCAGCAGTAACAGGGAAAGAAACCAGCCCCAGCATTTT
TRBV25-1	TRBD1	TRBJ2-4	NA	CASSAIQGAKNIQYF	TGTGCCAGCAGTGCCATACAGGGGGCAAAAAACATTCAGTACTTC
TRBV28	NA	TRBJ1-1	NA	CASRPQGLGNTEAFF	TGTGCCAGCAGGCCCCAGGGACTAGGGAACACTGAAGCTTTCTTT
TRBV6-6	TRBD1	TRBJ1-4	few	CASSYLTGFDEKLFF	TGTGCCAGCAGTTACTTGACAGGGTTTGACGAAAAACTGTTTTTT
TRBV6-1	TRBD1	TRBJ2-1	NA	CASSDQGAIGNEQFF	TGTGCCAGCAGTGATCAGGGGGCGATTGGCAATGAGCAGTTCTTC
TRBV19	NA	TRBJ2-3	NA	CASSIGGADTQYF	TGTGCCAGTAGTATAGGGGGGGCAGATACGCAGTATTTT
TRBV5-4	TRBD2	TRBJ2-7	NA	CASSRGTSGSREQYF	TGTGCCAGCAGCCGGGGGACTAGCGGGAGTCGGGAGCAGTACTTC
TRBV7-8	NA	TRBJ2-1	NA	CASSLAGVEYNEQFF	TGTGCCAGCAGCTTAGCGGGAGTGGAATACAATGAGCAGTTCTTC
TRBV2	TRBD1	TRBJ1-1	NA	CASSQGEMNTEAFF	TGTGCCAGCAGTCAGGGGGAGATGAACACTGAAGCTTTCTTT
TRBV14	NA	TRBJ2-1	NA	CASSQGIWPGQFF	TGTGCCAGCAGCCAAGGGATATGGCCAGGTCAATTCTTC
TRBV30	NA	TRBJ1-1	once	CAWGLGRGAFF	TGTGCCTGGGGCCTGGGCCGAGGGGCTTTCTTT